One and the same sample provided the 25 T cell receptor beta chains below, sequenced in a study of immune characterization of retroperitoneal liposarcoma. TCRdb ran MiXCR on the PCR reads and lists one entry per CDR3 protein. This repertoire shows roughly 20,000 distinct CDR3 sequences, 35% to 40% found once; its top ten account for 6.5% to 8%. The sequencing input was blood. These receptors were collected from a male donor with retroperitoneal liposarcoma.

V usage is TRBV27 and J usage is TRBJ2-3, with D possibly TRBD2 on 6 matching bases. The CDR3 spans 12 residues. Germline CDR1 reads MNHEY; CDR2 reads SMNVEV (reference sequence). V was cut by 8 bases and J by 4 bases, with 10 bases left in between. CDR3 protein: CASGRISDTQYF. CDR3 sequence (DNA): TGTGCCAGCGGGAGGATCTCAGATACGCAGTATTTT.

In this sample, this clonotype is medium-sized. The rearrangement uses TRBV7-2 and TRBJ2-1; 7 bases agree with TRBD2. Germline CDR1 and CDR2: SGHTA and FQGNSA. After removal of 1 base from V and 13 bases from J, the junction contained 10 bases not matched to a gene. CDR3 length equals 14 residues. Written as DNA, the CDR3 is TGTGCCAGCAGCTTAGAGGATTGGCGGGGGACCCAGTTCTTC. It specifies CASSLEDWRGTQFF.

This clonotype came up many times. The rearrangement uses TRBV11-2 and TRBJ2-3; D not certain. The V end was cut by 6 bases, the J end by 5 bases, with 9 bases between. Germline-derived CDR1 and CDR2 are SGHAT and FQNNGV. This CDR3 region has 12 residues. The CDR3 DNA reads TGTGCCAGCAGACACCTAGGAGATACGCAGTATTTT. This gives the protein CASRHLGDTQYF.

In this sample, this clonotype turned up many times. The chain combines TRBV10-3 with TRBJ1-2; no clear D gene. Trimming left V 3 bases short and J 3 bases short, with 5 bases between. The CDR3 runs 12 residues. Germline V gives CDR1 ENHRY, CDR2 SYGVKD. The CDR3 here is CAISDGDYGYTF. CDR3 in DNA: TGTGCCATCAGTGACGGTGACTATGGCTACACCTTC.

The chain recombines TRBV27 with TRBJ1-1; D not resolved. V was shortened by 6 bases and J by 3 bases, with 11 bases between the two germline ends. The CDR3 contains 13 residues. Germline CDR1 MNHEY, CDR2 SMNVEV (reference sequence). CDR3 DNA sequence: TGTGCCAGCAGCTTAGCGCGGGACACTGAAGCTTTCTTT. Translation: CASSLARDTEAFF.

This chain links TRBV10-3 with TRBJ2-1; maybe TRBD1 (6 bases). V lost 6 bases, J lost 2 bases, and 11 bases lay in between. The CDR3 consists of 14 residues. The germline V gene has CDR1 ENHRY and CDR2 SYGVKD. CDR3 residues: CAISPGQTYNEQFF. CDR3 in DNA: TGTGCCATCAGCCCCGGACAGACCTACAATGAGCAGTTCTTC.

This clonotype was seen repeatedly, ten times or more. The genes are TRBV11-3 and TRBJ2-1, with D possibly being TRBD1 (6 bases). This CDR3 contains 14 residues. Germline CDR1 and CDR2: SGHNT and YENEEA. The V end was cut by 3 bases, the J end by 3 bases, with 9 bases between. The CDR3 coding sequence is TGTGCCAGCAGCTTGTTCAGGGGCTACAATGAGCAGTTCTTC. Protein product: CASSLFRGYNEQFF.

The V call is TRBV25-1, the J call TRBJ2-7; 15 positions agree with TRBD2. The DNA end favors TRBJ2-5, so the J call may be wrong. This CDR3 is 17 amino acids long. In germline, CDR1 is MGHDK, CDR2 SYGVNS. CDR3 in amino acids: CASSAGTSGRTQETQYF. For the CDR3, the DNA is TGTGCCAGCAGTGCTGGGACTAGCGGGAGGACCCAAGAGACCCAGTACTTC.

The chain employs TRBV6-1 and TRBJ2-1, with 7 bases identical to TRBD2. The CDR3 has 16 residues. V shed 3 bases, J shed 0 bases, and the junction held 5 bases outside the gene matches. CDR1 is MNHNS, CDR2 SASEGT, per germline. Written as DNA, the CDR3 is TGTGCCAGCAGTGAGCCATCTAGCGGCTCCTACAATGAGCAGTTCTTC. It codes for CASSEPSSGSYNEQFF.

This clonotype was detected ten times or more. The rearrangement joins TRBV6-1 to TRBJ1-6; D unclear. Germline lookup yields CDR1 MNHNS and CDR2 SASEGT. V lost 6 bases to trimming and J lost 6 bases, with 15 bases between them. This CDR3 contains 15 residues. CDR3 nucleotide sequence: TGTGCCAGCAGAGGAATTGACCCCCTTAATTCACCCCTCCACTTT. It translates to CASRGIDPLNSPLHF.

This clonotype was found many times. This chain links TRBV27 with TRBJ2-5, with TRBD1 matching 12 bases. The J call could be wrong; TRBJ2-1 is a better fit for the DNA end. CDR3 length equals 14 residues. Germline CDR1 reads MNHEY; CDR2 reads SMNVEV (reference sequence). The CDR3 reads CASSPGTGGFEQFF. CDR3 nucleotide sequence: TGTGCCAGCAGCCCGGGGACAGGGGGCTTTGAGCAGTTCTTC.

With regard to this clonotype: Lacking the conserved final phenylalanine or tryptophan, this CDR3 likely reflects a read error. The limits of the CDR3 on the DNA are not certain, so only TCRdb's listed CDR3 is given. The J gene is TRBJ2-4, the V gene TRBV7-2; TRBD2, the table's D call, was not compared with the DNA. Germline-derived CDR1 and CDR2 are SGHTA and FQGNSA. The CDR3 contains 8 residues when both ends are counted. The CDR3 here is CASSPRGK.

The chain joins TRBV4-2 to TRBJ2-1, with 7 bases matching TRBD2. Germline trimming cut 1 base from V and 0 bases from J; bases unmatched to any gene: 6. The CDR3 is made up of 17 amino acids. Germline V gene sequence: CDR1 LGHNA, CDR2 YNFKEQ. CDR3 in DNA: TGTGCCAGCAGCCAAGGGGGGGGAGAAGACTCCTACAATGAGCAGTTCTTC. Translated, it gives CASSQGGGEDSYNEQFF.

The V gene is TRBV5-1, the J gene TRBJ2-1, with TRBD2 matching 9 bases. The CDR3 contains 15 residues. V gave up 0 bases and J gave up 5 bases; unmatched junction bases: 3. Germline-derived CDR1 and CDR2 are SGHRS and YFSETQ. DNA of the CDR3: TGCGCCAGCAGCTTGGTGGTAGCGGGAGACAATGAGCAGTTCTTC. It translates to CASSLVVAGDNEQFF.

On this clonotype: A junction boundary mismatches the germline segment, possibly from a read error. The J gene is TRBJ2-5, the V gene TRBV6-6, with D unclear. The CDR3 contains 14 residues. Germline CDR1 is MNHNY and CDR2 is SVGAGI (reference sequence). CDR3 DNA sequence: TGTGCCCGCAGTTACTCGACGGGTGGGGAGACCCAGTACTTC. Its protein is CARSYSTGGETQYF.

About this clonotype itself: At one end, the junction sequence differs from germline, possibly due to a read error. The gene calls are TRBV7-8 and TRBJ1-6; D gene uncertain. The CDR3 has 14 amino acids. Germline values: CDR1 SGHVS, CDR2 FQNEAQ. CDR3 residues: CVSSLAVEGSPLHF. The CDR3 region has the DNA TGTGTCAGCAGCTTAGCAGTGGAGGGATCCCCCCTCCACTTT.

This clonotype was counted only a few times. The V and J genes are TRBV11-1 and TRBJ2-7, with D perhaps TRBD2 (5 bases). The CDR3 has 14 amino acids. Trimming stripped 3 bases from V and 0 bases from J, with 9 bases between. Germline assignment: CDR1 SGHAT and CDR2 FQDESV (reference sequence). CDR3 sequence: CASSFGRASYEQYF. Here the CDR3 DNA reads TGTGCCAGCAGCTTTGGGCGGGCCTCCTACGAGCAGTACTTC.

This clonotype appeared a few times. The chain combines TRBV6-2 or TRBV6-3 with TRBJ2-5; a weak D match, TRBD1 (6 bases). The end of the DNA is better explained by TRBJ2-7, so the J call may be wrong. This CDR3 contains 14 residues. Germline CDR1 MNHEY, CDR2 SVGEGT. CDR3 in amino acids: CASSNDRWPYEQYF. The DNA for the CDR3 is TGTGCCAGCAGTAACGACAGGTGGCCCTACGAGCAGTACTTC.

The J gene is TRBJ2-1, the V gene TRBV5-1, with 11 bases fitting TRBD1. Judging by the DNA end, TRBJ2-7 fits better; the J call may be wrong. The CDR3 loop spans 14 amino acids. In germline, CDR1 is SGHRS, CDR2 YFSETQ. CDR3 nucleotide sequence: TGCGCCAGCAGCAAGGGACAGGGGGGCTACGAGCAGTACTTC. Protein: CASSKGQGGYEQYF.

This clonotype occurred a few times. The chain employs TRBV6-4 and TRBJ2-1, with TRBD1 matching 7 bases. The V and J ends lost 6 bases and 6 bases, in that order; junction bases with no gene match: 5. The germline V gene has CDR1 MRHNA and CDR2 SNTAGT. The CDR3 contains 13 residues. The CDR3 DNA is TGTGCCAGCAGCGCCGACAGGGCCAATGAGCAGTTCTTC. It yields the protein CASSADRANEQFF.

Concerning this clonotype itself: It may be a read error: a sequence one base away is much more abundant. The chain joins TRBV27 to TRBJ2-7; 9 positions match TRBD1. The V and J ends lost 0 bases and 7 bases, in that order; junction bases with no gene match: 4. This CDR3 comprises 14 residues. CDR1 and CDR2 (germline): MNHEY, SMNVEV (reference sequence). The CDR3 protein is CASSLSTGGGEQYF. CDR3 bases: TGTGCCAGCAGTTTATCGACAGGGGGGGGGGAGCAGTACTTC.

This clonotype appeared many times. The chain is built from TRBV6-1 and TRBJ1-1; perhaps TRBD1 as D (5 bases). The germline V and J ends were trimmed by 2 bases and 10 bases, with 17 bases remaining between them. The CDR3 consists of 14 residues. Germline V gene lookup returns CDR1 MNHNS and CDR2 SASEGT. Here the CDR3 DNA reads TGTGCCAGCAGTGAATACATGGGGGAAAAAAGAGCTTTCTTT. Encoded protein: CASSEYMGEKRAFF.

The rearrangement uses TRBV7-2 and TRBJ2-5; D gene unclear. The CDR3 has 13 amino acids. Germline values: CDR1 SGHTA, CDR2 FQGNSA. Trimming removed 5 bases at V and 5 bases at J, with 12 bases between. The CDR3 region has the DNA TGTGCCAGCAGCCTGGGGTCGGTTGAGACCCAGTACTTC. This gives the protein CASSLGSVETQYF.

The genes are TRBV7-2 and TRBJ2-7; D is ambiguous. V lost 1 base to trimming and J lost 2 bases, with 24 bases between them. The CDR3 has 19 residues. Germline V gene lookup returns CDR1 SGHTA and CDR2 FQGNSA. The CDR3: CASSLVGFGSIQKPYEQYF. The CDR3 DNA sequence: TGTGCCAGCAGCTTAGTGGGGTTCGGCTCTATCCAAAAACCCTACGAGCAGTACTTC.

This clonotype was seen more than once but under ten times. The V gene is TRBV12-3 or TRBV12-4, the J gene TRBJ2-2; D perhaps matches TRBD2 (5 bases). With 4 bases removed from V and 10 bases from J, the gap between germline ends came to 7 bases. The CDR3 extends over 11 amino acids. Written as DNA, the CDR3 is TGTGCCAGCAGTTATCTAGCGGAGCTGTTTTTT. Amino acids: CASSYLAELFF.